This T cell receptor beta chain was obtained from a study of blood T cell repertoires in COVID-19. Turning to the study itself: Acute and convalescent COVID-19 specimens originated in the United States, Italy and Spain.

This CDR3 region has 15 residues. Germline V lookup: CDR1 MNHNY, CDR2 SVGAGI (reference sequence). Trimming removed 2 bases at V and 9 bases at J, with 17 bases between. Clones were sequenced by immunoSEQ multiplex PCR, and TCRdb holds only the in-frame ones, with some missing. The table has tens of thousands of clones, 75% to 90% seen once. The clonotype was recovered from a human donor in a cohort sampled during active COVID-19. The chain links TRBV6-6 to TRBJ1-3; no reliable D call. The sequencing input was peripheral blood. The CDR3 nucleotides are TGTGCCAGCAGTTACCGCGGGGTGGAAGGGAGCACCATATATTTT. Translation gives CASSYRGVEGSTIYF.